These T cell receptor beta chains were read from a single sample in a study of graft-versus-host responses after intestinal transplantation. TCRdb keeps only in-frame clones here, not all; method: immunoSEQ multiplex PCR. The sample has 11,000 to 15,000 clones; about 93% are singletons. Material: PBMCs, obtained 9 days after transplant. Receptors originate from a human patient who received an intestinal transplant, so some T cells may come from the graft donor. Both conserved end residues are trimmed from each CDR3. The order of the fields is J gene, CDR3 length, clone size, V gene, CDR3 protein. Only part of the rows carry a size: once, few, many, or a class if the clone is expanded.

TRBJ2-1 | 13 | - | TRBV6-5 | ASSQLAGLIDEQF
TRBJ2-3 | 12 | - | TRBV30 | AWTSGRASDTQY
TRBJ2-2 | 13 | - | TRBV10-2 | ASRGTGFDTGELF
TRBJ1-1 | 11 | - | TRBV27 | ASSTTPNTEAF
TRBJ2-7 | 11 | - | TRBV28 | ASVAVSSYEQY
TRBJ2-3 | 11 | - | TRBV11-2 | ASSLVQADTQY
TRBJ1-1 | 12 | - | TRBV29-1 | SLTRVGLNTEAF
TRBJ2-7 | 11 | - | TRBV11-2 | ASSLDRPGEQY
TRBJ2-1 | 11 | once | TRBV19 | ASSPGSGGEQF
TRBJ2-5 | 12 | - | TRBV28 | ASSYLAGDETQY
TRBJ1-1 | 13 | - | TRBV7-6 | ASSSGGGVNTEAF
TRBJ2-1 | 11 | - | TRBV7-8 | ASSLTGPGEQF
TRBJ2-2 | 12 | - | TRBV7-2 | ASSLILDTGELF
TRBJ2-6 | 12 | - | TRBV30 | AWATGAGANVLT
TRBJ2-5 | 12 | - | TRBV7-8 | ASSLGDPWETQY
TRBJ2-7 | 17 | - | TRBV9 | ASSPEGSRTSGSSYEQY
TRBJ2-3 | 10 | - | TRBV6-5 | ASRKSEDTQY
TRBJ2-7 | 13 | - | TRBV4-1 | ASSQAFGTVDEQY